Included here is one TCR beta chain sequence, with context. These data originate in a study of blood T cell repertoires in COVID-19. Across the whole study: Both acute and convalescent COVID-19 samples were obtained from the United States, Italy and Spain.

Per the original data handling: Estimation of nucleated cell counts was performed using reference gene primer amplification. Sequencing used immunoSEQ multiplex PCR; TCRdb keeps in-frame clones, though not all of them. That table gives V, J and clone size, and the DNA gave D and trimming. The table shows 250,000 to 350,000 clones, with around 85% occurring only once. Trimming removed 2 bases from V and 4 bases from J, with 15 bases in between. Germline CDR1 reads SGHDT; CDR2 reads YYEEEE. The CDR3 is made up of 16 amino acids. The sample taken for sequencing was peripheral blood. The sequence was collected from a human donor with COVID-19, enrolled during active disease. The donor label of this sample is uncertain. The rearrangement joins TRBV5-6 to TRBJ1-4; D may be TRBD1 (5 bases). CDR3 sequence: CASSFLGGGGNEKLFF. For the CDR3, the DNA is TGTGCCAGCAGCTTCCTCGGGGGAGGTGGTAATGAAAAACTGTTTTTT.